This paragraph reports one T cell receptor beta chain. The antigen is unknown. The source of the sample is a study of cytomegalovirus exposure and HLA in healthy donors. Germline loops: CDR1 MNHEY, CDR2 SVGAGI. Trimming pared 7 bases from V and 0 bases from J, leaving 9 bases between. The CDR3 extends over 13 amino acids. The PCR contained 60 Vbeta and 13 Jbeta primers. TCRdb's copy holds only in-frame clones and misses some; the assay was immunoSEQ multiplex PCR. The table has approximately 150,000 clones, roughly nine tenths seen once. Donors counted as nominally healthy when sampled, yet unrecorded immune exposures were likely. Study outcomes and limitations: In most subjects, TCR beta sequences reportedly gave accurate predictions of HLA-A and HLA-B alleles.

This chain uses TRBV6-5 with TRBJ1-1, with D uncertain. This receptor was taken from a woman aged 25 to 39 in good health and CMV-seronegative. Material for sequencing was PBMCs. CDR3 nucleotide sequence: TGTGCCAGCACCCGCGAACTGAACACTGAAGCTTTCTTT. This encodes CASTRELNTEAFF.